Each of the 10 T cell receptor beta chains below was sequenced from the same sample in a study of cytomegalovirus exposure and HLA in healthy donors (dated by TCRdb to the late 2010s). Library prep was done by the immunoSEQ multiplex PCR assay. For the multiplex PCR, a mixture combining 60 forward primers for TCR Vbeta segments and 13 reverse primers for TCR Jbeta segments was used. What TCRdb holds here is the immuneACCESS table cut down to in-frame rearrangements. Part of the clones is not present; checked against another copy, under half of the missing clones reflect an unresolved V gene, and the others are unexplained. In this sample the table shows about 130,000 clones, about 78% of which occur a single time. The top ten constitute around 2.6% of the sample. Input material: PBMCs. These receptors all come from a human donor in good health.

The chain is built from TRBV4-2 and TRBJ2-1; D remains ambiguous. Trimming took off 4 bases at V and 5 bases at J, with 9 bases between the two ends. CDR3 size: 13 residues. Germline V gene sequence: CDR1 LGHNA, CDR2 YNFKEQ. CDR3 in amino acids: CASSPRLNNEQFF. The CDR3 DNA follows: TGTGCCAGCAGCCCCCGACTCAACAATGAGCAGTTCTTC.

This chain uses TRBV25-1 with TRBJ1-6; D not certain. Trimming stripped 1 base from V and 4 bases from J, with 8 bases between. The length of the CDR3 is 15 residues. Germline lookup yields CDR1 MGHDK and CDR2 SYGVNS. The chain's CDR3 is CASSESDTYNSPLHF. CDR3 bases: TGTGCCAGCAGTGAATCAGACACTTATAATTCACCCCTCCACTTT.

J is TRBJ1-1 and V is TRBV7-9; D perhaps matches TRBD1 (5 bases). The germline V gene has CDR1 SEHNR and CDR2 FQNEAQ (reference sequence). Trimming took off 5 bases at V and 5 bases at J, with 21 bases between the two ends. The CDR3 runs 16 residues. The CDR3 sequence: CASSPIRRGLTTEAFF. The CDR3 DNA is TGTGCCAGCAGCCCGATAAGGAGGGGTCTGACGACTGAAGCTTTCTTT.

The chain carries TRBV19 and TRBJ2-7; 9 bases align to TRBD1. CDR1 LNHDA and CDR2 SQIVND come from the germline V gene (reference sequence). The CDR3 sequence is 14 residues long. The trim removed 3 bases at V and 3 bases at J, leaving 3 bases unmatched. CDR3 region: CASSIGTGNYEQYF. CDR3 nucleotide sequence: TGTGCCAGTAGTATTGGGACAGGGAACTACGAGCAGTACTTC.

This clone was found a few times. This chain links TRBV27 with TRBJ2-7; D is ambiguous. Trimming pared 3 bases from V and 7 bases from J, leaving 13 bases between. This CDR3 is 13 amino acids long. Germline values: CDR1 MNHEY, CDR2 SMNVEV (reference sequence). The CDR3 nucleotides read TGTGCCAGCAGTTTCAGTGAGGTCGGGGAGCAGTACTTC. Translating it yields CASSFSEVGEQYF.

This sequence joins TRBV28 and TRBJ1-5; TRBD1 matches at 8 bases. Germline CDR1 and CDR2: MDHEN and SYDVKM. J was trimmed by 4 bases and V by 2 bases; bases with no gene match: 7. The CDR3 length is 16 residues. The CDR3 region has the DNA TGTGCCAGCAGTTTAGACAGGGGAATACGAAATCAGCCCCAGCATTTT. It encodes CASSLDRGIRNQPQHF.

The genes are TRBV2 and TRBJ2-7, with D perhaps TRBD1 (6 bases). CDR1 is SNHLY and CDR2 is FYNNEI in the germline V gene. The CDR3 covers 13 residues. V gave up 4 bases and J gave up 2 bases, with 9 bases separating them. The CDR3 protein is CASSGGHAYEQYF. DNA for the CDR3: TGTGCCAGCAGTGGGGGGCACGCCTACGAGCAGTACTTC.

This rearrangement joins TRBV7-2 to TRBJ2-7; D may be TRBD1 (6 bases). This CDR3 region has 14 residues. Germline V gene sequence: CDR1 SGHTA, CDR2 FQGNSA. V lost 4 bases and J lost 2, with 12 bases in between. The chain's CDR3 is CASSSTGSPYEQYF. CDR3 nucleotides: TGTGCCAGCAGCTCCACAGGGTCCCCCTACGAGCAGTACTTC.

The chain employs TRBV27 and TRBJ1-1, with 7 bases aligning to TRBD1. The CDR3 consists of 13 residues. Per germline, CDR1 MNHEY and CDR2 SMNVEV (reference sequence). The V segment lost 5 bases and the J segment 4 bases; nucleotides outside the gene matches: 4. The CDR3 DNA sequence: TGTGCCAGCAGTAACTCAGGGGGCACTGAAGCTTTCTTT. Its translation: CASSNSGGTEAFF.

The chain links TRBV19 to TRBJ2-1, with 8 bases lining up with TRBD2. The CDR3 has 16 amino acids. CDR1 is LNHDA, CDR2 SQIVND, per germline (reference sequence). J gave up 0 bases and V 5 bases, and 6 bases lay outside the gene matches. CDR3 nucleotides: TGTGCCAGTAGTCGACCTAGCGGGCGCTCCTACAATGAGCAGTTCTTC. This codes for CASSRPSGRSYNEQFF.